The 17 T cell receptor beta chains in this list originate from one sample, sequenced in a study of regulatory T cells in long-lasting Graves disease. The time point here: newly diagnosed GD, antithyroid drugs for less than 3 months. PBMCs provided the RNA from which the TCR library was made. CDR3 regions were amplified by Arm-PCR using iRepertoire HTBI primers to build TCR beta libraries. From the multiplex PCR reads, TCRdb called clonotypes with MiXCR, one entry per CDR3 protein. The sample shows about 470,000 distinct CDR3 sequences, about 15% of them seen only once. These data also featured in a second study, about T cells in Graves' hyperthyroidism and ophthalmopathy.

The sample in question was peripheral blood mononuclear cells (PBMCs), obtained at new diagnosis, from a patient treated with antithyroid drugs. These receptors were collected from a woman in her 30s with Graves disease.

In this sample, this clonotype turned up a few times. The rearrangement uses TRBV19 and TRBJ2-1; TRBD2 matches at 15 bases. Germline CDR1 LNHDA, CDR2 SQIVND (reference sequence). The V segment lost 1 base and the J segment 3 bases; nucleotides outside the gene matches: 19. This CDR3 has 23 residues. DNA of the CDR3: TGTGCCAGTAGTATAGTTTTAGGGACCTGGGGGGGACTAGCGGGAGGTCACTACAATGAGCAGTTCTTC. Protein: CASSIVLGTWGGLAGGHYNEQFF.

This clonotype was seen at least ten times. The V call is TRBV3-1, the J call TRBJ1-1; D remains unclear. CDR3 length equals 13 residues. V gave up 6 bases and J gave up 3 bases, with 11 bases separating them. Germline values: CDR1 LGHDT, CDR2 YNNKEL (reference sequence). CDR3 sequence reads: CASRRGSYTEAFF. In DNA, the CDR3 is TGTGCCAGCAGGCGAGGTTCTTACACTGAAGCTTTCTTT.

This clonotype came up a few times. The V call is TRBV5-5, the J call TRBJ1-1; D unclear. The ends were cut back, 2 bases at V and 3 bases at J, with 17 bases in the middle. Germline values: CDR1 SGHKS, CDR2 YYEKEE (reference sequence). This CDR3 has 16 residues. CDR3 bases: TGTGCCAGCAGCTTTGGCCAAGCAGGAGGAGACACTGAAGCTTTCTTT. The encoded protein is CASSFGQAGGDTEAFF.

The genes are TRBV18 and TRBJ2-1; 10 positions match TRBD2. The germline gives CDR1 KGHSH, CDR2 LQKENI. The CDR3 sequence is 15 residues long. J was trimmed by 6 bases and V by 6 bases; bases with no gene match: 8. The CDR3 DNA sequence: TGTGCCAGCTCCCACCAGCGGGAGGGCACCAATGAGCAGTTCTTC. It encodes CASSHQREGTNEQFF.

This clonotype was found many times. V and J are TRBV20-1 and TRBJ2-7; D is unclear. The CDR3 is 11 amino acids. V dropped 0 bases and J dropped 3 bases, with 3 bases sitting between them. From germline, CDR1 is DFQATT and CDR2 SNEGSKA (reference sequence). In DNA, the CDR3 is TGCAGTGCTAGAGAAAACTACGAGCAGTACTTC. It yields the protein CSARENYEQYF.

The CDR3 region is CASSQEVLAGWTGELFF. In nucleotides, the CDR3 is TGTGCCAGCAGCCAAGAAGTGCTAGCGGGCTGGACCGGGGAGCTGTTTTTT. V gene TRBV14 combines with J gene TRBJ2-2, with TRBD2 matching 8 bases. Germline CDR1 SGHDN, CDR2 FVKESK. The ends lost 0 bases at V and 5 bases at J; junction bases unmatched: 8. This CDR3 region has 17 residues.

The chain has TRBV7-6 and TRBJ2-7, with 15 bases identical to TRBD2. The CDR3 has 18 residues. The junction had 11 bases not matched to a gene; V was cut back by 4 bases and J by 4 bases. Looked up from germline, CDR1 is SGHVS and CDR2 is FNYEAQ. The CDR3 coding sequence is TGTGCCAGCAGCTCGGCGGGACTAGCGGGAGGTCCGGGTTACGAGCAGTACTTC. Translated: CASSSAGLAGGPGYEQYF.

The chain combines TRBV29-1 with TRBJ1-2; D uncertain. Trimming cost V 6 bases and J 1 base, with 15 bases left between them. Germline CDR1 is SQVTM and CDR2 is ANQGSEA. The CDR3 is made up of 14 amino acids. The CDR3 sequence: CSVSKGNFNYGYTF. In DNA, the CDR3 is TGCAGCGTCTCCAAAGGGAATTTTAACTATGGCTACACCTTC.

This clonotype came up a few times. The rearrangement uses TRBV7-8 and TRBJ2-5; the D gene is possibly TRBD2 (6 bases). This CDR3 has 16 residues. CDR1 and CDR2 (germline): SGHVS, FQNEAQ. Trimming left V 1 base short and J 3 bases short, with 15 bases between. The CDR3 coding sequence is TGTGCCAGCAGCTTAGAGGATGGACTAAGGAAAGAGACCCAGTACTTC. Amino acid sequence: CASSLEDGLRKETQYF.

This clonotype showed up many times. The chain joins TRBV27 to TRBJ2-5; D gene unclear. The germline gives CDR1 MNHEY, CDR2 SMNVEV (reference sequence). This CDR3 is built from 14 residues. V was shortened by 6 bases and J by 0 bases, with 11 bases between the two germline ends. The CDR3 protein is CASRGWRHQETQYF. The CDR3 coding sequence is TGTGCCAGCAGAGGGTGGCGACACCAAGAGACCCAGTACTTC.

This clonotype was picked up a small number of times. This sequence joins TRBV20-1 and TRBJ1-4; D gene unclear. Germline CDR1 is DFQATT and CDR2 is SNEGSKA (reference sequence). This CDR3 has 16 residues. Deletions cut 5 bases from V and 5 bases from J, with 21 bases between. The CDR3 reads CSAVERSGRKNEKLFF. CDR3 nucleotides: TGCAGTGCTGTAGAGAGATCTGGAAGGAAAAATGAAAAACTGTTTTTT.

This clonotype was counted a few times. The chain is built from TRBV30 and TRBJ1-3, with D possibly being TRBD1 (5 bases). This CDR3 contains 14 residues. The germline V gene has CDR1 GTSNPN and CDR2 SVGIG (reference sequence). The V gene lost 4 bases and the J gene lost 0 bases, with 10 bases spanning the gap. DNA for the CDR3: TGTGCCTGGACGGCAGGACACTCTGGAAACACCATATATTTT. It yields the protein CAWTAGHSGNTIYF.

In its sample, this clonotype was seen a few times. The genes are TRBV20-1 and TRBJ1-1; 8 bases match TRBD1. Per germline, CDR1 DFQATT and CDR2 SNEGSKA (reference sequence). CDR3 length: 14 residues. The J segment lost 3 bases and the V segment lost 2 bases, leaving 5 bases of the junction unmatched. The CDR3 sequence: CSARQGAGYTEAFF. As DNA, the CDR3 is TGCAGTGCTAGACAGGGGGCAGGGTACACTGAAGCTTTCTTT.

With regard to this clonotype: One base separates it from a far larger clone, so it is likely a read error. V and J are TRBV5-5 and TRBJ1-1; weak D call: TRBD1 (5 bases). CDR1 and CDR2 (germline): SGHKS, YYEKEE (reference sequence). The CDR3 totals 14 residues. As DNA, the CDR3 is TGCGCCGGCAGCCAAAGGGGCCTGAACACTGAAGCTTTCTTT. Translation: CAGSQRGLNTEAFF.

This clonotype has only a few counts. This rearrangement joins TRBV7-2 to TRBJ1-5; D gene uncertain. Trimming left V 8 bases short and J 1 base short, with 15 bases between. In germline, CDR1 is SGHTA, CDR2 FQGNSA. This CDR3 is built from 15 residues. The CDR3 bases are TGTGCCAGCTCCCCGACCGCGGACAGCAATCAGCCCCAGCATTTT. Amino acid sequence: CASSPTADSNQPQHF.

DNA for the CDR3: TGTGCCAGCAGTTACGCCGGCGGCTTTAATGAAAAACTGTTTTTT. Residues: CASSYAGGFNEKLFF. This chain uses TRBV6-5 with TRBJ1-4; D ambiguous. V was cut by 2 bases and J by 4 bases, with 11 bases left in between. This CDR3 is 15 amino acids long. Germline V lookup: CDR1 MNHEY, CDR2 SVGAGI.

This clonotype was recorded a few times. This chain links TRBV7-9 with TRBJ2-7; D possibly corresponds to TRBD1 (6 bases). The V end lost 3 bases, the J end lost 4 bases, and 13 bases lay between the germline ends. Looked up from germline, CDR1 is SEHNR and CDR2 is FQNEAQ (reference sequence). There are 14 residues in the CDR3. DNA of the CDR3: TGTGCCAGCAGCTTGGCGCAGGGGATGTACGAGCAGTACTTC. This translates into CASSLAQGMYEQYF.